The rows below give T cell receptor beta chains drawn from one sample of a study of shared clonotypes between healthy human individuals. Using immunoSEQ multiplex PCR, the repertoire was profiled, and TCRdb retains in-frame clones only, with some absent. The repertoire has 550,000 to 700,000 clones, around 73% of them found once; the top ten carry under 2%. What was sequenced was memory CD4+ T cells sorted from blood. The source of these receptors is a young woman in good health. Each CDR3 is given with its conserved first and last residue.

V gene	J gene	CDR3 length	CDR3 protein
TRBV6-6	TRBJ1-1	16	CASSYPMGGMNTEAFF
TRBV6-1	TRBJ1-4	14	CASSGGQLNEKLFF
TRBV5-1	TRBJ2-1	16	CASSLAGTSLNNEQFF
TRBV5-1	TRBJ2-7	14	CASGLGVPHYEQYF
TRBV2	TRBJ2-2	15	CASSVAGSNTGELFF
TRBV12-5	TRBJ1-1	13	CASLQGSGSEAFF
TRBV5-5	TRBJ2-7	13	CASSRAPSAEQYF
TRBV7-8	TRBJ2-6	17	CASSTGTYGTGANVLTF
TRBV2	TRBJ2-1	15	CASSGGQGVYNEQFF
TRBV4-1	TRBJ2-3	16	CASSQWTSPSTDTQYF
TRBV29-1	TRBJ1-4	14	CSVGLGSLNEKLFF
TRBV10-1	TRBJ2-2	15	CASSEVTGTTGELFF
TRBV7-9	TRBJ1-5	13	CASSGTSNQPQHF
TRBV30	TRBJ1-1	11	CAWSVAARAFF
TRBV21-1	TRBJ2-6	18	CAGNTPGTECSGANVLTF
TRBV5-5	TRBJ2-7	12	CASSGGNYEQYF
TRBV5-1	TRBJ2-5	15	CASSVADREPETQYF
TRBV5-6	TRBJ2-7	14	CASSLGQGRYEQYF
TRBV10-3	TRBJ1-3	15	CAINQDVSSGNTIYF
TRBV2	TRBJ2-1	14	CASPATVSYNEQFF
TRBV6-6	TRBJ2-6	16	CASSWSGNSGANVLTF
TRBV7-8	TRBJ1-1	13	CASSQGIYTEAFF
TRBV19	TRBJ1-1	12	CASSEDSTEAFF
TRBV30	TRBJ1-2	13	CAWSVQGERGYTF
TRBV4-1	TRBJ2-3	15	CASSQTTGTSGPKYF
TRBV7-9	TRBJ1-1	14	CASSLSGSSIEAFF
TRBV5-1	TRBJ1-4	15	CASSRGSGGAEKLFF
TRBV7-3	TRBJ1-1	14	CASSFQGGNTEAFF
TRBV7-9	TRBJ2-3	16	CASSRKGLAGTDTQYF
TRBV7-3	TRBJ1-2	15	CASSSTRGEINGYTF
TRBV19	TRBJ2-7	14	CASTQAEGRYEQYF
TRBV10-2	TRBJ2-7	13	CASSEDSSHEQYF
TRBV6-5	TRBJ1-1	14	CASSYDRGQTEAFF
TRBV7-2	TRBJ2-5	16	CASSLAGTSVGETQYF
TRBV28	TRBJ2-1	14	CASSSSQDWGEQFF
TRBV28	TRBJ2-7	13	CASSLLSVYEQYF
TRBV7-2	TRBJ1-1	15	CASSLARPENTEAFF
TRBV27	TRBJ2-1	14	CASSRPGLRNEQFF
TRBV7-3	TRBJ1-1	15	CASSLDRVRNTEAFF
TRBV2	TRBJ1-5	14	CASSEPSTNQPQHF
TRBV19	TRBJ1-5	16	CASTPSWGGSNQPQHF
TRBV10-2	TRBJ2-1	13	CASISDRDDEQFF
TRBV11-2	TRBJ1-2	16	CASSSQLLGANYGYTF
TRBV2	TRBJ2-7	15	CASSGRTVLSYEQYF
TRBV5-4	TRBJ2-3	19	CASSLKGSSGRIGTDTQYF
TRBV10-3	TRBJ2-1	13	CAISEYLGNEQFF
TRBV28	TRBJ2-7	14	CASSLYLNSYEQYF
TRBV6-5	TRBJ1-1	14	CASRRGQKNTEAFF
TRBV11-3	TRBJ2-5	16	CASSTSGTGGSETQYF
TRBV29-1	TRBJ2-3	15	CSVEDLGDITDTQYF
TRBV10-3	TRBJ2-7	12	CATGGGRYEQYF
TRBV6-5	TRBJ2-7	14	CASSYSIWAYEQYF
TRBV5-1	TRBJ2-1	14	CASGSGRAMNEQFF
TRBV19	TRBJ2-5	13	CASSAGGPGTQYF
TRBV2	TRBJ2-3	16	CASRPWASGDRDTQYF
TRBV2	TRBJ2-7	14	CASSELRSSYEQYF
TRBV28	TRBJ2-3	17	CASSFERLAGAADTQYF
TRBV11-2	TRBJ2-7	15	CASTPPGSSGYEQYF
TRBV5-8	TRBJ1-2	15	CASSSGQLRNYGYTF